This entry lists 14 T cell receptor beta chains sequenced from one sample in a study of T cells after posttransplantation cyclophosphamide. Clones were read by immunoSEQ multiplex PCR, and TCRdb kept only the in-frame ones, dropping some. The sample records 50,000 to 60,000 clones, 90% to 95% being singletons. Sequencing was performed on PBMCs. The receptors originated from a woman in her twenties or thirties in good health and a related stem cell transplant donor.

This clone has more than one count but fewer than ten. J is TRBJ2-3 and V is TRBV25-1, with TRBD2 matching over 12 bases. Germline values: CDR1 MGHDK, CDR2 SYGVNS. V lost 4 bases and J lost 9; bases outside the gene matches: 8. The CDR3 sequence is 15 residues long. The CDR3 loop is CASSGLAGGEKTQYF. In DNA form, the CDR3 reads TGTGCCAGCAGTGGTCTAGCGGGGGGGGAGAAGACGCAGTATTTT.

The chain combines TRBV5-4 with TRBJ1-1; 7 nucleotides agree with TRBD1. Germline V gene lookup returns CDR1 SGHNT and CDR2 YYREEE (reference sequence). Trimming removed 0 bases from V and 5 bases from J; junction bases left unmatched: 7. The length of the CDR3 is 15 residues. DNA for the CDR3: TGTGCCAGCAGCTTGGCGACAGGGATTGAGACTGAAGCTTTCTTT. It is translated as CASSLATGIETEAFF.

The gene calls are TRBV4-1 and TRBJ1-1; no firm D call. Per germline, CDR1 MGHRA and CDR2 YSYEKL. The CDR3 runs 14 residues. V was trimmed by 1 base and J by 3 bases, leaving 9 bases between them. The CDR3, as DNA: TGCGCCAGCAGCCAAGGGTACGGGTACACTGAAGCTTTCTTT. Its protein is CASSQGYGYTEAFF.

This chain links TRBV9 with TRBJ1-3; 9 bases fit TRBD1. The CDR3 extends over 17 amino acids. CDR1 SGDLS and CDR2 YYNGEE come from the germline V gene. V lost 4 bases, J lost 0 bases, and 8 bases stayed unmatched. The CDR3 DNA follows: TGTGCCAGCAGCCCGGGGACAGGGAGCGGCTCTGGAAACACCATATATTTT. Translating gives CASSPGTGSGSGNTIYF.

The rearrangement links TRBV5-6 to TRBJ1-1; D is uncertain. This CDR3 comprises 15 residues. The V end was cut by 5 bases, the J end by 1 base, with 15 bases between. The germline gives CDR1 SGHDT, CDR2 YYEEEE. The CDR3, as DNA: TGTGCCAGCAGTCCCTCCCCGGCGGAGAACACTGAAGCTTTCTTT. Protein sequence: CASSPSPAENTEAFF.

The CDR3 protein is CASSLASHLGTYEQYF. Written as DNA, the CDR3 is TGTGCCAGCAGCTTGGCCAGCCACCTCGGGACCTACGAGCAGTACTTC. This rearrangement joins TRBV5-5 to TRBJ2-7; possibly TRBD2 for D (5 bases). The length of the CDR3 is 16 residues. Per the germline V gene, CDR1 is SGHKS and CDR2 is YYEKEE (reference sequence). Trimming pared 0 bases from V and 2 bases from J, leaving 15 bases between.

The chain couples TRBV7-2 to TRBJ2-5, with 12 nucleotides matching TRBD2. The germline V gene has CDR1 SGHTA and CDR2 FQGNSA. This CDR3 is built from 16 residues. J lost 4 bases, V lost 5 bases, and 8 bases had no gene match. This CDR3 is CASSVGLAGEGETQYF. As DNA, the CDR3 is TGTGCCAGCAGCGTGGGACTAGCGGGCGAAGGAGAGACCCAGTACTTC.

The chain employs TRBV28 and TRBJ2-7; D call uncertain. CDR3 length equals 12 residues. Looked up from germline, CDR1 is MDHEN and CDR2 is SYDVKM. The V end lost 5 bases, the J end lost 7 bases, and 12 bases lay between the germline ends. CDR3 sequence: CASSLNHGEQYF. The DNA for the CDR3 is TGTGCCAGCAGTCTTAATCACGGGGAGCAGTACTTC.

The V and J genes are TRBV4-3 and TRBJ1-3; no firm D call. V lost 0 bases to trimming and J lost 7 bases, with 4 bases between them. The germline V gene encodes CDR1 LGHNA and CDR2 YSLEER. The CDR3 sequence is 12 residues long. In nucleotides, the CDR3 is TGCGCCAGCAGCCAAGATGGCAACACCATATATTTT. It translates to CASSQDGNTIYF.

This chain connects TRBV29-1 to TRBJ2-5; D is unresolved. The CDR3 loop spans 11 amino acids. With 8 bases removed from V and 3 bases from J, the gap between germline ends came to 10 bases. CDR1 is SQVTM and CDR2 is ANQGSEA in the germline V gene. CDR3 nucleotide sequence: TGCAGCTCCCGTTCCGAAGAGACCCAGTACTTC. This encodes CSSRSEETQYF.

J is TRBJ2-3 and V is TRBV5-4; a possible D gene is TRBD2 (7 bases). The V gene lost 5 bases and the J gene lost 4 bases, with 14 bases spanning the gap. The CDR3 totals 14 residues. Germline V lookup: CDR1 SGHNT, CDR2 YYREEE (reference sequence). CDR3 nucleotides: TGTGCCAGCAGAGGGGGGGCCAAGTCAGATACGCAGTATTTT. Residues: CASRGGAKSDTQYF.

This clone was seen only a few times. The chain is built from TRBV11-2 and TRBJ1-6; TRBD1 might be the D (6 bases). Trimming took 5 bases from V and 8 from J, leaving 13 bases between them. Germline-derived CDR1 and CDR2 are SGHAT and FQNNGV. The CDR3 runs 14 residues. CDR3 DNA: TGTGCCAGCAGCCCCCAGGGGAAGGATTCACCCCTCCACTTT. This gives the protein CASSPQGKDSPLHF.

The chain carries TRBV4-1 and TRBJ1-1; 11 bases align to TRBD1. Germline CDR1 is MGHRA and CDR2 is YSYEKL. This CDR3 spans 15 amino acids. J lost 1 base, V lost 8 bases, and 6 bases had no gene match. The CDR3 bases are TGCGCCAGCTCCCGGACAGGGGGCGAGAACACTGAAGCTTTCTTT. Its protein is CASSRTGGENTEAFF.

The rearrangement uses TRBV19 and TRBJ1-1; 8 bases map to TRBD1. The germline CDR1 and CDR2 sequences are LNHDA and SQIVND (reference sequence). This CDR3 contains 15 residues. V shed 2 bases and J 1 base; nucleotides not matched to a gene: 3. CDR3 nucleotide sequence: TGTGCCAGTAGTATACCAGGGGGCCGGAACACTGAAGCTTTCTTT. Its protein product is CASSIPGGRNTEAFF.